The clone carrying this T cell receptor beta chain was seen only once. Its antigen is as yet unknown. The CDR3 loop spans 14 amino acids. The germline gives CDR1 MNHNS, CDR2 SASEGT. Deletions cut 7 bases from V and 1 base from J, with 11 bases between. This entry comes from a study of glioma-infiltrating T cells. The iRepertoire nested amplicon-rescue multiplex PCR amplified TCR alpha and beta CDR3s from RNA. TCRdb reprocessed the multiplex PCR reads with MiXCR, giving one entry per CDR3 protein. The table has a few hundred thousand distinct CDR3 sequences, around 45% seen once. Study-level findings and limits: Patients with low tissue-blood divergence carried a signature set of shared blood CDR3 motifs.

V usage is TRBV6-1 and J usage is TRBJ2-4; D is uncertain. The TCR originated in a human donor with low-grade glioma or glioblastoma, undergoing nonglioma brain surgery, or in good health (not recorded which). Sequencing was performed on glioma tissue, nonneoplastic brain tissue, or PBMCs (not recorded which). The CDR3 sequence: CASNRVMAKNIQYF. CDR3 DNA sequence: TGTGCCAGCAATCGGGTCATGGCCAAAAACATTCAGTACTTC.